The T cell receptor (beta chain) under discussion was sequenced for a study of blood T cell repertoires in COVID-19 (dated by TCRdb to 2020 to 2022). As for the study more broadly: The collaborator samples originated in the United States, Italy and Spain and spanned the acute and convalescent phases of COVID-19. Where HLA class I and class II types were available, the types were taken from metadata supplied by the sample provider, not from assay-based typing. Deeply sampled blood TCRbeta repertoires from subjects exposed to, actively infected with, or recovered from COVID-19 were included in the dataset. A de-identified subject ID, COVID-19 status, age in years and sex were almost always included in the sample metadata. The prospective study material was composed of cDNA or gDNA derived from T cells, B-cell-depleted T cells, or PBMCs. The repertoires were released in a freely available public database meant as a resource for research on the immune response to SARS-CoV-2. The samples were drawn from two sources: the first 160 participants of the ongoing ImmuneRACE study, and 1,000 to 1,500 subjects contributed by 6 global collaborators. General findings and caveats noted by the study authors: How much clinical and demographic metadata was included differed by source and by participant, and the metadata was provided uncurated.

Including cysteine and phenylalanine, the CDR3 has 15 amino acids. The sequence is cut down to CDR3 DNA, 45 bases in frame from base 1. Sequences WSHSY (CDR1) and SAAADI (CDR2) are obtained from the germline V gene. At the junction V is shortened by 6 bases and J by 0 bases; bases outside the gene matches: 8. Notes on this clone: Its antigen specificity is not known. No much larger clone exists at a distance of one base, and base qualities are not known.

Collaborating institutions collected whole blood in K2EDTA tubes following their own protocols. Collaborator samples were shipped for TCRbeta analysis as frozen whole blood, isolated PBMCs, or DNA extracted from either sample type. TCRbeta CDR3 regions were amplified from genomic DNA using the immunoSEQ Assay, a bias-controlled multiplex PCR. In the source study's methods: Within the assay, amplification of reference gene primers was used to estimate how many nucleated cells each sample contained. To quantify the absolute abundance of each unique TCRbeta CDR3 rearrangement, sequence reads were collapsed and filtered. For each sample, productive Simpson clonality was calculated as the square root of Simpson's diversity index across productive rearrangements. Held by TCRdb, this immuneACCESS table contains in-frame sequences only and omits some clones. Under half of the omission traces to an unresolved V gene where checked; the cause of the rest is unknown. The DNA gave D and trimming, while V, J and clone size come from that table. Recorded for this sample are 350,000 to 450,000 clones; roughly 90% of them occurred a single time. Of the sample, 0.95% to 1.5% is held by the ten largest clones.

Sequenced sample: peripheral blood. The rearranged segments are TRBV10-2 and TRBJ2-7, with 7 central nucleotides matching TRBD1. The clonotype was recovered from a man in his forties with acute or convalescent COVID-19. The base sequence is TGCGCCAGCAGCGACCCGACAGGGATCTCCTACGAGCAGTACTTC. It codes for CASSDPTGISYEQYF.